This is a list of T cell receptor beta chains from one sample in a study of response to subunit inactivated influenza vaccine. Each CDR3 protein gets one entry after TCRdb re-called the RT-PCR reads with MiXCR. This table has approximately 530,000 distinct CDR3 sequences, less than 7.5% appearing once. The sample in question was PBMCs from blood, obtained less than 30 months after vaccination. These receptors all come from a man aged 45 to 75 who received an inactivated influenza vaccine. The CDR3 runs from the conserved cysteine through the conserved F or W. The order of the fields is clone size, V gene, J gene, D gene, CDR3 protein. A D gene is named only where the DNA matches it firmly. Size tells how often a clone was seen (once, few, many) or the class of an expanded clone, and some rows leave it out.

few	TRBV7-9	TRBJ2-1	.	CASSLGTANEQFF
few	TRBV20-1	TRBJ2-7	TRBD2	CSAAAGAGGPYEQYF
few	TRBV20-1	TRBJ2-5	.	CSAPSLGETQYF
few	TRBV27	TRBJ2-3	TRBD2	CASSPLLTSGTDTQCF
many	TRBV29-1	TRBJ1-1	TRBD1	CSVPDRDGGTEAFF
.	TRBV6-1	TRBJ1-5	.	CASSDWGNQPQHF
many	TRBV28	TRBJ2-7	TRBD1	CASSGDRDFYEQYF
many	TRBV7-8	TRBJ1-4	.	CASSKDNEKLFF
once	TRBV7-8	TRBJ2-7	TRBD2	CASSDGLALSYEQYF
many	TRBV5-6	TRBJ2-7	TRBD1	CASSFWTGDYEQYF
many	TRBV11-1	TRBJ2-7	TRBD1	CASSSQGALSYEQYF
.	TRBV20-1	TRBJ2-7	.	CSARFWRMSSYEQYF
.	TRBV20-1	TRBJ2-5	.	CSARRRQETQYF
many	TRBV4-1	TRBJ2-7	.	CASSQPTGYEQYF
.	TRBV10-3	TRBJ2-1	TRBD2	CANGLADNEQFF
many	TRBV28	TRBJ2-3	.	CASSLPGSGTDTQYF
many	TRBV15	TRBJ2-2	TRBD2	CATSRTSGYTGELFF
.	TRBV28	TRBJ2-2	.	CASSFQGWSSGELFF
.	TRBV5-4	TRBJ2-3	TRBD2	CASSSRKGTSGRRTDTQYF
.	TRBV6-2/TRBV6-3	TRBJ2-7	TRBD1	CASSHRTGTGEQYF
many	TRBV7-8	TRBJ1-4	TRBD1	CASSFQPLQGGNEKLFF
.	TRBV7-2	TRBJ2-5	TRBD2	CASSPRGSGRETQYF
many	TRBV27	TRBJ2-3	.	CASKSGGANTQYF
few	TRBV11-2	TRBJ2-5	.	CASSLDNGGRTQYF
.	TRBV12-3/TRBV12-4	TRBJ1-2	.	CASSFWGRDYGYTF
many	TRBV12-3/TRBV12-4	TRBJ2-3	.	CASSPTVYTQYF
many	TRBV4-1	TRBJ2-2	TRBD1	CASRSTPGQGYTGELFF
many	TRBV29-1	TRBJ1-1	.	CSVDGGGHTEAFF
.	TRBV10-3	TRBJ2-7	.	CAITPDSAYEQYF
few	TRBV9	TRBJ2-5	TRBD1	CASSVEQGVRETQYF
.	TRBV29-1	TRBJ2-6	.	CSVVSGMSGANVLTF
few	TRBV5-1	TRBJ2-1	.	CASSLGQSTYNEQFF
.	TRBV20-1	TRBJ2-5	.	CSAFRDGEETQYF
many	TRBV5-1	TRBJ1-1	.	CASSFGSGVTEAFF
few	TRBV12-3/TRBV12-4	TRBJ2-3	.	CASSLARMADTQYF
few	TRBV6-2/TRBV6-3	TRBJ2-3	TRBD1	CASSYYGELQGGTDTQYF
few	TRBV10-3	TRBJ2-1	.	CAIRSGGVSYNEQFF
few	TRBV20-1	TRBJ2-5	TRBD2	CSAKSRLAGGVGTQYF
many	TRBV5-1	TRBJ2-2	.	CASSLSPQRNTGELFF
few	TRBV19	TRBJ1-5	TRBD1	CASMTGTGINQPQHF
.	TRBV10-3	TRBJ2-1	.	CAISEGLSSNEQFF
.	TRBV11-3	TRBJ2-3	.	CASSPGDSAITDTQYF
.	TRBV20-1	TRBJ2-1	TRBD2	CSARERSGSGAYNEQFF
many	TRBV12-3/TRBV12-4	TRBJ1-1	.	CASRWEGGEAEAFF
few	TRBV29-1	TRBJ2-3	TRBD2	CSGGGNTDTQYF
.	TRBV4-2	TRBJ1-5	.	CASSQEPGQPQHF
many	TRBV7-2	TRBJ2-3	.	CASSQAVDTQYF
many	TRBV5-1	TRBJ1-4	.	CASSLDTTNEKLFF
many	TRBV20-1	TRBJ2-7	.	CSASPQQAPNF
.	TRBV10-3	TRBJ2-2	TRBD2	CAIRTGTSGRAGELFF
.	TRBV5-6	TRBJ2-1	TRBD1	CASRGTGGNNEQFF
few	TRBV20-1	TRBJ1-1	TRBD1	CSAGRDRSMNTEAFF
many	TRBV7-2	TRBJ2-7	TRBD2	CASSLLAGDYEQYF
few	TRBV3-1	TRBJ2-1	.	CASSQVGFHNEQFF
.	TRBV20-1	TRBJ2-5	.	CSASRKGGFQETQYF